This T cell receptor beta chain appears in the sequencing data of a study of OX40 agonist ivuxolimab in advanced cancers. The V gene lost 0 bases and the J gene lost 0 bases, with 21 bases spanning the gap. Germline CDR1 is MNHNS and CDR2 is SASEGT. The CDR3 is 19 residues long. Findings and caveats of the study: There was clonal expansion of CD4+ and CD8+ blood T cells by week 6 at 0.1 to 3.0 mg/kg. Normalized T-cell clonal expansion was also low in some nonresponders.

Profiling relied on immunoSEQ multiplex PCR, and the TCRdb table lists in-frame clones only, not all of them. The sample lists fewer than 20,000 clones; more than 65% were seen once. At least ten counts were recorded for this clone. Antigen unknown. The sequencing used CD4+ or CD8+ T cells sorted from blood, collected in a trial of the OX40 agonist ivuxolimab. J is TRBJ2-7 and V is TRBV6-1; D may match TRBD1 or TRBD2 (6 bases each). The source is an adult with an advanced solid tumor such as melanoma, head and neck, liver or kidney cancer. The CDR3 loop reads CASSEAPPGAGAYSYEQYF. The CDR3 bases are TGTGCCAGCAGTGAAGCCCCCCCGGGGGCCGGGGCCTACTCCTACGAGCAGTACTTC.